The 5 T cell receptor beta chains reported below all come from one sample, sequenced in a study of shared T cell receptors in the human thymus. The data were produced by immunoSEQ multiplex PCR, yet TCRdb's version contains in-frame clones alone and is incomplete. The table has some 760,000 clones, approximately 83% seen once; the top ten hold around 0.01%. This sample also appeared in a second study, on human thymus T cells.

Specimen: thymocytes. These TCRs come from a girl under three years old with a congenital heart defect.

The genes are TRBV10-3 and TRBJ1-1, with D possibly matching TRBD1 (6 bases). Germline assignment: CDR1 ENHRY and CDR2 SYGVKD. The CDR3 extends over 14 amino acids. V was cut by 3 bases and J by 4 bases, with 12 bases left in between. The CDR3 nucleotides read TGTGCCATCAGTGACCCGAAAGGGGGCACTGAAGCTTTCTTT. Translated: CAISDPKGGTEAFF.

The chain links TRBV6-1 to TRBJ2-3; 7 bases are shared with TRBD2. The V and J ends lost 4 bases and 2 bases, in that order; junction bases with no gene match: 9. CDR3 length: 16 residues. Looked up from germline, CDR1 is MNHNS and CDR2 is SASEGT. The CDR3: CASSASGETFTDTQYF. The CDR3 DNA is TGTGCCAGCAGTGCGAGCGGGGAGACTTTCACAGATACGCAGTATTTT.

J is TRBJ1-2 and V is TRBV5-1, with unresolved D. V lost 2 bases, J lost 0 bases, and 8 bases lay in between. Germline assignment: CDR1 SGHRS and CDR2 YFSETQ. This CDR3 contains 14 residues. The CDR3 DNA reads TGCGCCAGCAGCTTCGGCGGTGCTAACTATGGCTACACCTTC. This encodes CASSFGGANYGYTF.

In the case of this clone: This CDR3 is also generated by other DNA sequences in the sample. The J gene is TRBJ2-5, the V gene TRBV5-1; D perhaps matches TRBD1 (6 bases). CDR3 length: 14 residues. The V gene lost 4 bases and the J gene lost 1 base, with 11 bases spanning the gap. Germline V lookup: CDR1 SGHRS, CDR2 YFSETQ. CDR3 sequence (DNA): TGCGCCAGCAGCCCAGACAGGATCCAAGAGACCCAGTACTTC. Protein: CASSPDRIQETQYF.

V usage is TRBV6-1 and J usage is TRBJ1-5; D possibly corresponds to TRBD1 (6 bases). Germline CDR1 and CDR2: MNHNS and SASEGT. V lost 2 bases, J lost 5 bases, and 13 bases lay in between. The CDR3 length is 15 residues. This CDR3 reads CASSERTEDHQPQHF. CDR3 nucleotide sequence: TGTGCCAGCAGTGAAAGGACAGAAGATCATCAGCCCCAGCATTTT.